This TCR beta chain was obtained from a study of PD-L1 blockade in urothelial cancer. For the study at large: Patients began atezolizumab, 1,200 mg intravenously every 3 weeks, at some point between 2013 and 2015. Treatment start was followed by blood analysis at 3 weeks (second dose) and again at 6 weeks.

Note on this clone: No antigen is known for it.

Germline CDR1 reads MDHEN; CDR2 reads SYDVKM. Trimming stripped 1 base from V and 8 bases from J, with 2 bases between. CDR3 length: 11 residues. Study outcomes and limitations: Durable-benefit patients showed greater tumor-associated blood clone expansion at 3 weeks.

The table came from immunoSEQ multiplex PCR; TCRdb's copy has only in-frame clones and leaves some out. The sample holds 70,000 to 75,000 clones, around 80% seen once. Locally advanced or metastatic urothelial carcinoma affected all patients. The source of this sequence is a man between 65 and 79 years old with urothelial cancer. The specimen was PBMCs, collected around atezolizumab (anti-PD-L1) treatment. The chain recombines TRBV28 with TRBJ2-2; no definite D call. The DNA for the CDR3 is TGTGCCAGCAGTTTATCAGGGGAGCTGTTTTTT. Encoded protein: CASSLSGELFF.